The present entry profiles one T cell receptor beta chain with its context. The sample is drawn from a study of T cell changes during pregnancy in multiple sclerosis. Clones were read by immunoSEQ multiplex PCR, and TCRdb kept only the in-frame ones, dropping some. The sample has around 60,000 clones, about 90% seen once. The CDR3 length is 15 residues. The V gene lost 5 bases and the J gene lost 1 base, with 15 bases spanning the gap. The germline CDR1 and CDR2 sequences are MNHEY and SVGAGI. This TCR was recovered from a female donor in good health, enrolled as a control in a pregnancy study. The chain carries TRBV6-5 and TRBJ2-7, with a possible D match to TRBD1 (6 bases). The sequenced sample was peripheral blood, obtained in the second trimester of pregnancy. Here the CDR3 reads CASSIQGVSSYEQYF. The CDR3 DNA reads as TGTGCCAGCAGTATACAGGGCGTGAGTTCCTACGAGCAGTACTTC.